Listed below are T cell receptor beta chains from one sample, sequenced in a study of cytotoxic CD8 clonotypes in ibrutinib-treated CLL. TCRdb's table, derived via immunoSEQ multiplex PCR, lists solely in-frame clones and lacks some. The sample consists of just over 200,000 clones, about four fifths of them appearing once. The source was PBMCs, collected after 12 months of ibrutinib treatment. These receptors were collected from a human donor with chronic lymphocytic leukemia. The CDR3 runs from the conserved cysteine through the conserved F or W. A D gene is named only where the DNA matches it firmly. Clone size is stated in some rows and not others, as once, few, many or a class when expanded.

clone size: .
J gene: TRBJ2-5
V gene: TRBV5-1
CDR3 length: 14
D gene: .
CDR3 DNA: TGCGCCAGCAGCTTGGAGGGTCCGAGAGAGACCCAGTACTTC
CDR3 protein: CASSLEGPRETQYF

clone size: few
J gene: TRBJ1-2
V gene: TRBV18
CDR3 length: 16
D gene: .
CDR3 DNA: TGTGCCAGCTCACCCCGTACCGTACAGGGAGGAAATGGCTACACCTTC
CDR3 protein: CASSPRTVQGGNGYTF

clone size: once
J gene: TRBJ1-1
V gene: TRBV2
CDR3 length: 16
D gene: .
CDR3 DNA: TGTGCCAGCAGTGTTACTCGGGAGGGACTGAACACTGAAGCTTTCTTT
CDR3 protein: CASSVTREGLNTEAFF

clone size: once
J gene: TRBJ2-7
V gene: TRBV5-1
CDR3 length: 14
D gene: TRBD1
CDR3 DNA: TGCGCCAGCAGCTCGCAGGGGGCCCCCTACGAGCAGTACTTC
CDR3 protein: CASSSQGAPYEQYF

clone size: .
J gene: TRBJ2-7
V gene: TRBV6-1
CDR3 length: 16
D gene: .
CDR3 DNA: TGTGCCAGCAGTGTCCGAATGAGGGGGAGAGCCTACGAGCAGTACTTC
CDR3 protein: CASSVRMRGRAYEQYF

clone size: .
J gene: TRBJ1-5
V gene: TRBV5-4
CDR3 length: 13
D gene: TRBD1
CDR3 DNA: TGTGCCAGCAGCTTGGCCACAGGGGGACGGCAGCATTTT
CDR3 protein: CASSLATGGRQHF

clone size: .
J gene: TRBJ2-7
V gene: TRBV6-5
CDR3 length: 13
D gene: .
CDR3 DNA: TGTGCCAGCAGTTACGACGCTTCCTACGAGCAGTACTTC
CDR3 protein: CASSYDASYEQYF

clone size: .
J gene: TRBJ1-2
V gene: TRBV5-6
CDR3 length: 11
D gene: .
CDR3 DNA: TGTGCCAGCAGCTTTGGCTATGGCTACACCTTC
CDR3 protein: CASSFGYGYTF

clone size: .
J gene: TRBJ1-1
V gene: TRBV4-1
CDR3 length: 13
D gene: .
CDR3 DNA: TGCGCCAGCAGCCAAGGGGGCTACACTGAAGCTTTCTTT
CDR3 protein: CASSQGGYTEAFF

clone size: .
J gene: TRBJ1-2
V gene: TRBV5-1
CDR3 length: 15
D gene: .
CDR3 DNA: TGCGCCAGCAGCTGGGGCACGCAGCGGGGGTATGGCTACACCTTC
CDR3 protein: CASSWGTQRGYGYTF

clone size: .
J gene: TRBJ1-1
V gene: TRBV29-1
CDR3 length: 14
D gene: .
CDR3 DNA: TGCAGCGTTGAAGATACCAGGGGCGCGAGAGGCGCTTTCTTT
CDR3 protein: CSVEDTRGARGAFF

clone size: .
J gene: TRBJ1-3
V gene: TRBV2
CDR3 length: 17
D gene: .
CDR3 DNA: TGTGCCAGCAGCGGCCCTCAGGGGCTCTTCTCTGGAAACACCATATATTTT
CDR3 protein: CASSGPQGLFSGNTIYF

clone size: few
J gene: TRBJ2-6
V gene: TRBV27
CDR3 length: 13
D gene: .
CDR3 DNA: TGTGCCAGCAGTTTATCTGGGGCCAACGTCCTGACTTTC
CDR3 protein: CASSLSGANVLTF

clone size: once
J gene: TRBJ1-1
V gene: TRBV9
CDR3 length: 16
D gene: .
CDR3 DNA: TGTGCCAGCAGCGTAGAACCCTACCCTATGAACACTGAAGCTTTCTTT
CDR3 protein: CASSVEPYPMNTEAFF

clone size: .
J gene: TRBJ2-5
V gene: TRBV14
CDR3 length: 17
D gene: .
CDR3 DNA: TGTGCCAGCAGCCAAGGTTATCCCGCCCCCAATCGTGAGACCCAGTACTTC
CDR3 protein: CASSQGYPAPNRETQYF

clone size: .
J gene: TRBJ2-1
V gene: TRBV5-1
CDR3 length: 15
D gene: .
CDR3 DNA: TGCGCCAGCAGCCCGGGACCACCCCCTCACAATGAGCAGTTCTTC
CDR3 protein: CASSPGPPPHNEQFF

clone size: .
J gene: TRBJ1-3
V gene: TRBV1
CDR3 length: 16
D gene: .
CDR3 DNA: TGCACCAGCAGCCAAGGATGGGCTAGGGCTGGAAACACCATATATTTT
CDR3 protein: CTSSQGWARAGNTIYF

clone size: .
J gene: TRBJ2-7
V gene: TRBV2
CDR3 length: 11
D gene: .
CDR3 DNA: TGTGCCAGCAGTCGGGTCGGGGAGCAGTACTTC
CDR3 protein: CASSRVGEQYF

clone size: .
J gene: TRBJ2-1
V gene: TRBV27
CDR3 length: 14
D gene: TRBD2
CDR3 DNA: TGTGCCAGCAGTTGGACTAGCGGGGGCAATGAGCAGTTCTTC
CDR3 protein: CASSWTSGGNEQFF

clone size: once
J gene: TRBJ1-1
V gene: TRBV19
CDR3 length: 14
D gene: .
CDR3 DNA: TGTGCCAGTAGGGCCGTTGGGGGGAACACTGAAGCTTTCTTT
CDR3 protein: CASRAVGGNTEAFF

clone size: .
J gene: TRBJ1-1
V gene: TRBV2
CDR3 length: 14
D gene: .
CDR3 DNA: TGTGCCAGCAGTGATGGCGGCCCGAACACTGAAGCTTTCTTT
CDR3 protein: CASSDGGPNTEAFF

clone size: few
J gene: TRBJ2-2
V gene: TRBV7-9
CDR3 length: 14
D gene: .
CDR3 DNA: TGTGCCAGCAGCTTAGGTTGGGCTCCCGGGGAGCTGTTTTTT
CDR3 protein: CASSLGWAPGELFF

clone size: .
J gene: TRBJ1-5
V gene: TRBV4-1
CDR3 length: 14
D gene: TRBD1
CDR3 DNA: TGCGCCAGCAGTTGGACAGGCCTCAATCAGCCCCAGCATTTT
CDR3 protein: CASSWTGLNQPQHF

clone size: .
J gene: TRBJ2-7
V gene: TRBV10-1
CDR3 length: 13
D gene: TRBD2
CDR3 DNA: TGCGCCAGCAGCCTGACTAGCGCCGACGAGCAGTACTTC
CDR3 protein: CASSLTSADEQYF

clone size: .
J gene: TRBJ2-1
V gene: TRBV2
CDR3 length: 15
D gene: TRBD1
CDR3 DNA: TGTGCCAGCAGTGAATGGGGACAGGGTTACAATGAGCAGTTCTTC
CDR3 protein: CASSEWGQGYNEQFF

clone size: .
J gene: TRBJ1-2
V gene: TRBV6-5
CDR3 length: 14
D gene: .
CDR3 DNA: TGTGCCAGCAGACCCCCGGGGCGGGTTAGGGGCTACACCTTC
CDR3 protein: CASRPPGRVRGYTF

clone size: once
J gene: TRBJ2-2
V gene: TRBV4-1
CDR3 length: 15
D gene: TRBD2
CDR3 DNA: TGCGCCAGCAGCCAGTGGACTAGCGGAACCGGGGAGCTGTTTTTT
CDR3 protein: CASSQWTSGTGELFF

clone size: .
J gene: TRBJ1-1
V gene: TRBV5-1
CDR3 length: 14
D gene: TRBD1
CDR3 DNA: TGCGCCAGCAGCACGGACAGGACCAACACTGAAGCTTTCTTT
CDR3 protein: CASSTDRTNTEAFF

clone size: .
J gene: TRBJ2-7
V gene: TRBV13
CDR3 length: 13
D gene: .
CDR3 DNA: TGTGCCAGCAGCTTAGGGCGGATCTACGAGCAGTACTTC
CDR3 protein: CASSLGRIYEQYF

clone size: .
J gene: TRBJ2-7
V gene: TRBV19
CDR3 length: 15
D gene: TRBD2
CDR3 DNA: TGTGCCAGTAGTATTGGGCTAGCGGGGACCTACGAGCAGTACTTC
CDR3 protein: CASSIGLAGTYEQYF

clone size: once
J gene: TRBJ2-1
V gene: TRBV19
CDR3 length: 13
D gene: .
CDR3 DNA: TGTGCCAGTAGTATTTTTTCAGCCCATGAGCAGTTCTTC
CDR3 protein: CASSIFSAHEQFF

clone size: .
J gene: TRBJ2-1
V gene: TRBV6-6
CDR3 length: 13
D gene: .
CDR3 DNA: TGTGCCAGCAGTCCAGGGATCCTAAATGAGCAGTTCTTC
CDR3 protein: CASSPGILNEQFF

clone size: .
J gene: TRBJ2-3
V gene: TRBV11-3
CDR3 length: 15
D gene: .
CDR3 DNA: TGTGCCAGCAGCTTAGGGCCTGCATTCACAGATACGCAGTATTTT
CDR3 protein: CASSLGPAFTDTQYF

clone size: .
J gene: TRBJ1-5
V gene: TRBV4-1
CDR3 length: 16
D gene: .
CDR3 DNA: TGCGCCAGCAGCCCGGTGCTGGCAGGGGTAAATCAGCCCCAGCATTTT
CDR3 protein: CASSPVLAGVNQPQHF

clone size: .
J gene: TRBJ2-1
V gene: TRBV27
CDR3 length: 17
D gene: TRBD2
CDR3 DNA: TGTGCCAGCAGTTTGAGGTCTAGCGGGGGCGGGCTTAATGAGCAGTTCTTC
CDR3 protein: CASSLRSSGGGLNEQFF

clone size: .
J gene: TRBJ1-2
V gene: TRBV4-1
CDR3 length: 16
D gene: TRBD1
CDR3 DNA: TGCGCCAGCAGCCAAGGGACAGGGGGCAAAAACTATGGCTACACCTTC
CDR3 protein: CASSQGTGGKNYGYTF

clone size: .
J gene: TRBJ2-3
V gene: TRBV9
CDR3 length: 14
D gene: .
CDR3 DNA: TGTGCCAGCAGCGTAGTCGGCTACACAGATACGCAGTATTTT
CDR3 protein: CASSVVGYTDTQYF

clone size: .
J gene: TRBJ1-2
V gene: TRBV19
CDR3 length: 11
D gene: .
CDR3 DNA: TGTGCCAGTAGTAGGGCTACTGGCTACACCTTC
CDR3 protein: CASSRATGYTF

clone size: .
J gene: TRBJ2-1
V gene: TRBV18
CDR3 length: 13
D gene: .
CDR3 DNA: TGTGCCAGCTCACCCGGACAGTACAATGAGCAGTTCTTC
CDR3 protein: CASSPGQYNEQFF

clone size: .
J gene: TRBJ2-5
V gene: TRBV6-6
CDR3 length: 15
D gene: .
CDR3 DNA: TGTGCCAGCAGCGGATGGGGGGGCCCGCCGGAGACCCAGTACTTC
CDR3 protein: CASSGWGGPPETQYF

clone size: .
J gene: TRBJ2-1
V gene: TRBV18
CDR3 length: 13
D gene: .
CDR3 DNA: TGTGCCAGCTCACCACTCGTGGACAATGAGCAGTTCTTC
CDR3 protein: CASSPLVDNEQFF

clone size: medium-sized
J gene: TRBJ1-2
V gene: TRBV6-1
CDR3 length: 14
D gene: .
CDR3 DNA: TGTGCCAGCACGATCAGGTCTTTCAAGTTCGGCTACACCTTC
CDR3 protein: CASTIRSFKFGYTF

clone size: .
J gene: TRBJ1-1
V gene: TRBV7-6
CDR3 length: 13
D gene: TRBD1
CDR3 DNA: TGTGCCAGCAGCTTAACACAGGGGACGCAAGCTTTCTTT
CDR3 protein: CASSLTQGTQAFF

clone size: .
J gene: TRBJ2-3
V gene: TRBV28
CDR3 length: 15
D gene: .
CDR3 DNA: TGTGCCAGCAGTCGGACAGACTCTAGCACAGATACGCAGTATTTT
CDR3 protein: CASSRTDSSTDTQYF

clone size: few
J gene: TRBJ2-1
V gene: TRBV7-7
CDR3 length: 15
D gene: .
CDR3 DNA: TGTGCTAGCAGCTTAGGCATGGGGCCGACGGATGAGCAGTTCTTC
CDR3 protein: CASSLGMGPTDEQFF

clone size: .
J gene: TRBJ2-3
V gene: TRBV27
CDR3 length: 16
D gene: .
CDR3 DNA: TGTGCCAGCAGTTTATTTCGTGGGGGATACACAGATACGCAGTATTTT
CDR3 protein: CASSLFRGGYTDTQYF

clone size: .
J gene: TRBJ2-6
V gene: TRBV27
CDR3 length: 15
D gene: .
CDR3 DNA: TGTGCCAGCAGTTTACAGAGCTCTGGGGCCAACGTCCTGACTTTC
CDR3 protein: CASSLQSSGANVLTF

clone size: .
J gene: TRBJ1-2
V gene: TRBV19
CDR3 length: 15
D gene: .
CDR3 DNA: TGTGCCAGTAAAGGGTACAGGGTGGATTTTTATGGCTACACCTTC
CDR3 protein: CASKGYRVDFYGYTF

clone size: .
J gene: TRBJ2-5
V gene: TRBV18
CDR3 length: 14
D gene: .
CDR3 DNA: TGTGCCAGCTCACCACCGGGCAGACGGGAGACCCAGTACTTC
CDR3 protein: CASSPPGRRETQYF

clone size: .
J gene: TRBJ2-7
V gene: TRBV27
CDR3 length: 15
D gene: TRBD1
CDR3 DNA: TGTGCCAGCAGCCCGGGGGACAGGGTTTTCCACGAGCAGTACTTC
CDR3 protein: CASSPGDRVFHEQYF